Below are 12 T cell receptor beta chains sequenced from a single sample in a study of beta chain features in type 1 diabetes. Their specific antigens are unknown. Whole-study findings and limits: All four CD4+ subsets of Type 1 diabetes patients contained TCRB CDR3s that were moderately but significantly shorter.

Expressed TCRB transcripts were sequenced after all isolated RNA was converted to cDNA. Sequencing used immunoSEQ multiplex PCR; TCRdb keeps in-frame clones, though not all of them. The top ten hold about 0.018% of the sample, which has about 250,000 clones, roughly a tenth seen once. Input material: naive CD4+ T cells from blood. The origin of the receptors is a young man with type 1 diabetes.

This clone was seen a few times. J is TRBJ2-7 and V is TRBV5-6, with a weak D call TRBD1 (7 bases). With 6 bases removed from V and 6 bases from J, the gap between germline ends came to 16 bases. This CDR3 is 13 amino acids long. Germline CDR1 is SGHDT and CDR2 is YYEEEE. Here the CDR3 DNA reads TGTGCCAGCATGGCGGAGGGGGCACTCGAGCAGTACTTC. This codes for CASMAEGALEQYF.

CDR3: CASSLRDRYSPLHF. As DNA, the CDR3 is TGTGCCAGCAGCTTGCGGGACAGATATTCACCCCTCCACTTT. The chain combines TRBV7-9 with TRBJ1-6; TRBD1 aligns across 7 bases. Germline CDR1 and CDR2: SEHNR and FQNEAQ (reference sequence). The CDR3 length is 14 residues. V was clipped by 3 bases and J by 8 bases; unmatched bases: 4.

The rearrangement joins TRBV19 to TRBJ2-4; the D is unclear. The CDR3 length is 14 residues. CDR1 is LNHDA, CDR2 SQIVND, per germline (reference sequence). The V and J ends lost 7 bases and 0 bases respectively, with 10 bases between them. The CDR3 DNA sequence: TGTGCCAGTACCGTTGGAGTAGCCAAAAACATTCAGTACTTC. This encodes CASTVGVAKNIQYF. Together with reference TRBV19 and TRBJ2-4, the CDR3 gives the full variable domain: DGGITQSPKYLFRKEGQNVTLSCEQNLNHDAMYWYRQDPGQGLRLIYYSQIVNDFQKGDIAEGYSVSREKKESFPLTVTSAQKNPTAFYLCASTVGVAKNIQYFGAGTRLSVL.

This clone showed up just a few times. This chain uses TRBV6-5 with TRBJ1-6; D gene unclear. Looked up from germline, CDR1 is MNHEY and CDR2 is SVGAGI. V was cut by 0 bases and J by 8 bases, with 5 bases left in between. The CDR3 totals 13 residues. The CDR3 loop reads CASSYSEDSPLHF. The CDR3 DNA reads TGTGCCAGCAGTTACTCGGAGGATTCACCCCTCCACTTT.

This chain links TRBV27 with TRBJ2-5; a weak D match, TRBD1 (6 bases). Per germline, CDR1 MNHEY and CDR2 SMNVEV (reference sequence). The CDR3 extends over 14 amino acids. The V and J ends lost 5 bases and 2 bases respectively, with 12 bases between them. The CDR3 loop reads CASSTQGGQETQYF. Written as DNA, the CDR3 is TGTGCCAGCAGTACACAGGGTGGGCAAGAGACCCAGTACTTC.

The CDR3, as DNA: TGTGCCAGCAGCCAAGAAGGGGGAAACGGGGAGCTGTTTTTT. Its protein is CASSQEGGNGELFF. V gene TRBV4-2 combines with J gene TRBJ2-2; tentatively, D is TRBD1 (6 bases). This CDR3 is 14 amino acids long. Trimming cost V 0 bases and J 7 bases, with 9 bases left between them. The germline CDR1 and CDR2 sequences are LGHNA and YNFKEQ.

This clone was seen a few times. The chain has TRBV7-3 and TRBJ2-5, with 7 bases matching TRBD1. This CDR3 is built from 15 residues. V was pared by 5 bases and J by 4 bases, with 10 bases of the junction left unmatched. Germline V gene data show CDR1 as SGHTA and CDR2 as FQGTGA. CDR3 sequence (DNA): TGTGCCAGCAGCCGTGGTCTTTCAGGGGGAGAGACCCAGTACTTC. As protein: CASSRGLSGGETQYF.

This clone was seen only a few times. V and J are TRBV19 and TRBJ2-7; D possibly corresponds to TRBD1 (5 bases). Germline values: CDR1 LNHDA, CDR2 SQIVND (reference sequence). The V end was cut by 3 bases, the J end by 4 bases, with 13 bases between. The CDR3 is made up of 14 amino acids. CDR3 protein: CASSIGDSRYEQYF. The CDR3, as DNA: TGTGCCAGTAGTATCGGCGACAGTCGGTACGAGCAGTACTTC.

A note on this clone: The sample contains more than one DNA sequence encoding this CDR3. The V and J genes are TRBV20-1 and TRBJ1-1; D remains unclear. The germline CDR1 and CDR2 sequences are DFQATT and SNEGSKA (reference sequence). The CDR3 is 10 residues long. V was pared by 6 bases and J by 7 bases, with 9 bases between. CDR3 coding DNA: TGCAGTGCCTCAAGAGGTGAAGCTTTCTTT. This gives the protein CSASRGEAFF.

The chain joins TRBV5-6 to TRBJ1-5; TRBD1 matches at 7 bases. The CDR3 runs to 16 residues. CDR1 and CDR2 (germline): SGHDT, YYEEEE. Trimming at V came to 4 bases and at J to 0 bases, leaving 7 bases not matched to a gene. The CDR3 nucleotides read TGTGCCAGCAGCCCGGGAGACAGGGATAGCAATCAGCCCCAGCATTTT. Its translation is CASSPGDRDSNQPQHF.

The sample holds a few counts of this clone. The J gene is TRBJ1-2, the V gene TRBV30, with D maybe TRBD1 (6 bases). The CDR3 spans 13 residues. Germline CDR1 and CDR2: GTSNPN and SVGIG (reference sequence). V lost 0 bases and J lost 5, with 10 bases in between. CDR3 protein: CAWSVQGIYGYTF. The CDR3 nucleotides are TGTGCCTGGAGTGTACAGGGAATATATGGCTACACCTTC.

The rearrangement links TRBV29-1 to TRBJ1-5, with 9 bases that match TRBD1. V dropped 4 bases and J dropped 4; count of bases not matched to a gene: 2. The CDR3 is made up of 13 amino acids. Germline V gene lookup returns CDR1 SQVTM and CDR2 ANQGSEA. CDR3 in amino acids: CSVVTGGNQPQHF. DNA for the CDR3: TGCAGCGTTGTGACAGGGGGGAATCAGCCCCAGCATTTT.